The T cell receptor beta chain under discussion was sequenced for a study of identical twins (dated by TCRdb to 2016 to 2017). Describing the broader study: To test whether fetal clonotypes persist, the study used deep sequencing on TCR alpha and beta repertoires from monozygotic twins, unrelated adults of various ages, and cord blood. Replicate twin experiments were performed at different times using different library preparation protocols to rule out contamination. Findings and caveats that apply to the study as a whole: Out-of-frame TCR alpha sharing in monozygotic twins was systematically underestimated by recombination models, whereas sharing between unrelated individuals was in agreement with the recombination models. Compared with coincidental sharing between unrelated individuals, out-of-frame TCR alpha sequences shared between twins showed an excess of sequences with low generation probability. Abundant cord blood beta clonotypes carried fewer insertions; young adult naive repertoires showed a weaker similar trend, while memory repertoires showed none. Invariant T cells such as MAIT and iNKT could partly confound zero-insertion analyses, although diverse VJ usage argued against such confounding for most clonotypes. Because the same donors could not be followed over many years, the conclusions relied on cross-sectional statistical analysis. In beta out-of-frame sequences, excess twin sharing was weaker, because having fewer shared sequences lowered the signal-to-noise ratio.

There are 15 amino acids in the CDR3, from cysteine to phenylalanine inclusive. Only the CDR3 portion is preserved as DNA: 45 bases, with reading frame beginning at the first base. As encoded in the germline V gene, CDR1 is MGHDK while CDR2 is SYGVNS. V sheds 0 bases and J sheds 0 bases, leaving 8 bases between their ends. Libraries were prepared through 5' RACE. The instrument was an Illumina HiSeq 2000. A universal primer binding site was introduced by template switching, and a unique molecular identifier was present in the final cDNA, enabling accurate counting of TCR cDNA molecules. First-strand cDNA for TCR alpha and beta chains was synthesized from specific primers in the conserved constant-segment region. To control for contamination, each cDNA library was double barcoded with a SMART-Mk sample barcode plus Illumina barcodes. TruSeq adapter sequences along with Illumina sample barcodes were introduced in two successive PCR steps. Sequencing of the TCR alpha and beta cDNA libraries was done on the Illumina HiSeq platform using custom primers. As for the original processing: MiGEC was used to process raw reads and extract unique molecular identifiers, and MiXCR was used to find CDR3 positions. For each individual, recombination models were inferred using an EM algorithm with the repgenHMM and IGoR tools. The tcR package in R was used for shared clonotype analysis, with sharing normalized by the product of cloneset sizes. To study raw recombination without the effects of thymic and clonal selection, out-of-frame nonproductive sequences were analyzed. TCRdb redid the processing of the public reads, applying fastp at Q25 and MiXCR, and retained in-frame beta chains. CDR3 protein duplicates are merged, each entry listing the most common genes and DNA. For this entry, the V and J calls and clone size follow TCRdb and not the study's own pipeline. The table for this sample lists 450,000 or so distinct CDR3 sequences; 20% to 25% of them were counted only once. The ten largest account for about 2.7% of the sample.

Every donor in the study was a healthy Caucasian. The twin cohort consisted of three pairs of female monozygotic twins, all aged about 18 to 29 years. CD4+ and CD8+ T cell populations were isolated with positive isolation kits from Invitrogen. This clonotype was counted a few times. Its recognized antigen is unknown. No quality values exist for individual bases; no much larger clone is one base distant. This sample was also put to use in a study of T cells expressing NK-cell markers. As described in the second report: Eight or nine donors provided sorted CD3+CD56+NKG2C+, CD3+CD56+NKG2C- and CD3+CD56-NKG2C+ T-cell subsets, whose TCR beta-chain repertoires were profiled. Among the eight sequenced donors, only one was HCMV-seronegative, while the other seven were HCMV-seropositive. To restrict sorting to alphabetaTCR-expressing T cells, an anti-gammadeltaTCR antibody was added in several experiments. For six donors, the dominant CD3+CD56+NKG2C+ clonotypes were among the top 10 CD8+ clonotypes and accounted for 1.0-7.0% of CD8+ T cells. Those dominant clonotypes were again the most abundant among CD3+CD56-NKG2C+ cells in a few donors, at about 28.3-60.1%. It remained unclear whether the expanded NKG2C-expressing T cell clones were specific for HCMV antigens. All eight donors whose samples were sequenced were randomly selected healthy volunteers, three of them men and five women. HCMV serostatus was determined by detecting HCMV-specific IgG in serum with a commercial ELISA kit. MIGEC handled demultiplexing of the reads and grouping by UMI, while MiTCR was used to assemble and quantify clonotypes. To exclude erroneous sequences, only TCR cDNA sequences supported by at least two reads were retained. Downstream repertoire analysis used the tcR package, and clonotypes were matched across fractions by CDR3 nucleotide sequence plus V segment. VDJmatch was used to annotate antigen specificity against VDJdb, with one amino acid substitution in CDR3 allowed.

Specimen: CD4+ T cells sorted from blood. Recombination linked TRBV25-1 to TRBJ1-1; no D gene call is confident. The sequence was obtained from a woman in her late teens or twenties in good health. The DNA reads TGTGCCAGCAGTGAATATGAAGCGATGAACACTGAAGCTTTCTTT. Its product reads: CASSEYEAMNTEAFF.